Shown below are 22 T cell receptor beta chains from a single sample sequenced in a study of cytomegalovirus exposure and HLA in healthy donors. Data came from immunoSEQ multiplex PCR; TCRdb stores just in-frame clones and leaves some out. The table lists 250,000 to 350,000 clones, around 90% of them singletons. The sample taken for sequencing was PBMCs. The receptors were gathered from a woman aged 25 to 45 in good health and CMV-seropositive.

The chain combines TRBV25-1 with TRBJ2-7; 13 bases line up with TRBD2. The CDR3 is 15 amino acids. Trimming at V came to 5 bases and at J to 4 bases, leaving 5 bases not matched to a gene. Germline-derived CDR1 and CDR2 are MGHDK and SYGVNS. The CDR3 is CASSKTSGRLYEQYF. DNA for the CDR3: TGTGCCAGCAGTAAGACTAGCGGGAGGTTATACGAGCAGTACTTC.

The chain is built from TRBV30 and TRBJ1-6, with D maybe TRBD1 (5 bases). The CDR3 covers 17 residues. Trimming removed 5 bases at V and 1 base at J, with 18 bases between. Germline assignment: CDR1 GTSNPN and CDR2 SVGIG (reference sequence). CDR3 DNA sequence: TGTGCCTGGTCGTTCCGTCGGGGCAGGTCCTATAATTCACCCCTCCACTTT. Its translation is CAWSFRRGRSYNSPLHF.

This sequence joins TRBV27 and TRBJ1-1; 9 bases align to TRBD1. CDR1 and CDR2 (germline): MNHEY, SMNVEV (reference sequence). The CDR3 contains 13 residues. The V gene end was trimmed by 6 bases and the J gene end by 11 bases; junction bases not matched to a gene: 10. The CDR3 spells CASSLGTGRKAFF. Here the CDR3 DNA reads TGTGCCAGCAGCCTCGGGACAGGGAGGAAGGCTTTCTTT.

This clone has just one count. The genes are TRBV2 and TRBJ2-1; D perhaps matches TRBD1 (6 bases). Per germline, CDR1 SNHLY and CDR2 FYNNEI. The V end lost 8 bases, the J end lost 5 bases, and 16 bases lay between the germline ends. The CDR3 consists of 14 residues. DNA of the CDR3: TGTGCCAGCCTTGGGAACAGGGTAGACAATGAGCAGTTCTTC. Amino acid sequence: CASLGNRVDNEQFF.

This rearrangement joins TRBV7-8 to TRBJ1-3; possibly TRBD1 for D (5 bases). CDR1 is SGHVS and CDR2 is FQNEAQ in the germline V gene. The V end was cut by 5 bases, the J end by 2 bases, with 25 bases between. The CDR3 is made up of 19 amino acids. The CDR3 is CASSQKRTPRVRTGNTIYF. CDR3 bases: TGTGCCAGCAGCCAAAAGAGAACCCCCAGGGTGAGAACTGGAAACACCATATATTTT.

The chain joins TRBV7-8 to TRBJ2-7; D gene uncertain. Germline V gene sequence: CDR1 SGHVS, CDR2 FQNEAQ. V lost 5 bases to trimming and J lost 2 bases, with 10 bases between them. There are 13 residues in the CDR3. The CDR3 here is CASSHLETYEQYF. For the CDR3, the DNA is TGTGCCAGCAGCCACCTAGAGACCTACGAGCAGTACTTC.

The chain links TRBV30 to TRBJ2-7; D is uncertain. V was shortened by 1 base and J by 2 bases, with 12 bases between the two germline ends. Germline values: CDR1 GTSNPN, CDR2 SVGIG (reference sequence). This CDR3 has 14 amino acids. The CDR3 coding sequence is TGTGCCTGGAGTGACAACAGACCGGCCTACGAGCAGTACTTC. Residues: CAWSDNRPAYEQYF.

The CDR3 protein is CASSFHPLTSLNEQFF. The CDR3 coding sequence is TGTGCCAGCAGCTTCCACCCCTTGACTAGCCTCAATGAGCAGTTCTTC. This chain links TRBV7-3 with TRBJ2-1; 7 positions match TRBD2. Germline V gene lookup returns CDR1 SGHTA and CDR2 FQGTGA. CDR3 length: 16 residues. J was trimmed by 6 bases and V by 3 bases; bases with no gene match: 11.

The CDR3 here is CASSVDPGDSYGYTF. CDR3 nucleotides: TGTGCCAGCAGCGTAGACCCGGGGGATAGCTATGGCTACACCTTC. The V call is TRBV9, the J call TRBJ1-2, with D maybe TRBD1 (5 bases). V dropped 0 bases and J dropped 4 bases, with 13 bases sitting between them. The CDR3 has 15 residues. The V gene's germline CDR1 is SGDLS and CDR2 YYNGEE.

The genes are TRBV13 and TRBJ1-1; no reliable D call. The CDR3 is 11 residues long. V was cut by 7 bases and J by 8 bases, with 11 bases left in between. Germline CDR1 is PRHDT and CDR2 is FYEKMQ (reference sequence). The CDR3 bases are TGTGCCAGCAACCAAATCGGGGAAGCTTTCTTT. This sequence encodes CASNQIGEAFF.

The chain carries TRBV10-3 and TRBJ2-7; 8 bases agree with TRBD1. The germline V gene has CDR1 ENHRY and CDR2 SYGVKD. The CDR3 consists of 16 residues. V dropped 3 bases and J dropped 5; count of bases not matched to a gene: 12. CDR3 loop: CAISDVPNRGSDEQYF. The CDR3 DNA is TGTGCCATCAGTGATGTACCGAACAGGGGGAGCGACGAGCAGTACTTC.

This sequence joins TRBV4-2 and TRBJ2-1, with unresolved D. CDR1 and CDR2 (germline): LGHNA, YNFKEQ. This CDR3 spans 13 amino acids. The V end lost 0 bases, the J end lost 7 bases, and 7 bases lay between the germline ends. The CDR3 region has the DNA TGTGCCAGCAGCCAAGATATAGCAAATGAGCAGTTCTTC. This sequence encodes CASSQDIANEQFF.

The rearrangement joins TRBV7-3 to TRBJ2-7, with 9 nucleotides matching TRBD1. The ends lost 1 base at V and 5 bases at J; junction bases unmatched: 9. CDR1 and CDR2 from the germline V gene are SGHTA and FQGTGA. The CDR3 totals 16 residues. CDR3 sequence (DNA): TGTGCCAGCAGCTTAAGGGCTCGGACAGGGGCCGACGAGCAGTACTTC. Residues: CASSLRARTGADEQYF.

In this sample, this clone turned up once. The genes are TRBV28 and TRBJ2-7; D gene uncertain. Trimming removed 6 bases from V and 4 bases from J, with 13 bases in between. Germline V CDR1 and CDR2: MDHEN, SYDVKM. The CDR3 is 13 residues long. In DNA form, the CDR3 reads TGTGCCAGCAGCTTGACTTGGCCTTACGAGCAGTACTTC. Translation gives CASSLTWPYEQYF. Together with reference TRBV28 and TRBJ2-7, the CDR3 gives the full variable domain: DVKVTQSSRYLVKRTGEKVFLECVQDMDHENMFWYRQDPGLGLRLIYFSYDVKMKEKGDIPEGYSVSREKKERFSLILESASTNQTSMYLCASSLTWPYEQYFGPGTRLTVT.

V gene TRBV18 combines with J gene TRBJ2-7, with 10 bases matching TRBD1. The V gene end was trimmed by 2 bases and the J gene end by 7 bases; junction bases not matched to a gene: 8. The CDR3 has 15 residues. The V gene's germline CDR1 is KGHSH and CDR2 LQKENI. The CDR3 sequence: CASSPGTGDPWEQYF. The CDR3 region has the DNA TGTGCCAGCTCACCAGGGACAGGGGACCCGTGGGAGCAGTACTTC. Full variable domain (outside the CDR3, taken from reference TRBV18 and TRBJ2-7): NAGVMQNPRHLVRRRGQEARLRCSPMKGHSHVYWYRQLPEEGLKFMVYLQKENIIDESGMPKERFSAEFPKEGPSILRIQQVVRGDSAAYFCASSPGTGDPWEQYFGPGTRLTVT.

In its sample, this clone was seen once. The V gene is TRBV5-4, the J gene TRBJ1-2; 8 positions agree with TRBD1. The germline gives CDR1 SGHNT, CDR2 YYREEE (reference sequence). Trimming at V came to 2 bases and at J to 7 bases, leaving 7 bases not matched to a gene. This CDR3 region has 14 residues. CDR3 sequence reads: CASSFGGQDSGYTF. CDR3 sequence (DNA): TGTGCCAGCAGCTTCGGGGGACAGGATTCTGGCTACACCTTC.

The rearrangement joins TRBV6-5 to TRBJ1-2; D not certain. This CDR3 region has 11 residues. The germline V gene encodes CDR1 MNHEY and CDR2 SVGAGI. Trimming stripped 5 bases from V and 8 bases from J, with 9 bases between. The CDR3 loop is CASSDIMGYTF. The CDR3 DNA follows: TGTGCCAGCAGTGACATTATGGGCTACACCTTC.

V usage is TRBV27 and J usage is TRBJ2-1; 13 bases match TRBD2. V lost 10 bases to trimming and J lost 9 bases; unmatched junction nucleotides: 9. The CDR3 sequence is 14 residues long. Germline loops: CDR1 MNHEY, CDR2 SMNVEV (reference sequence). CDR3 nucleotide sequence: TGTGCCACCTCCGGACTAGCGGGAGATTTTGAGCAGTTCTTC. Its translation: CATSGLAGDFEQFF.

This chain joins TRBV19 and TRBJ2-7; 8 bases fit TRBD2. V gave up 6 bases and J gave up 7 bases; unmatched junction bases: 14. Germline CDR1 LNHDA, CDR2 SQIVND (reference sequence). The CDR3 covers 15 residues. The CDR3 DNA follows: TGTGCCAGTAGCGATCCGGGACTAGACTGGAGGGAGCAGTACTTC. It codes for CASSDPGLDWREQYF.

V and J are TRBV27 and TRBJ2-7; TRBD1 agrees at 9 bases. CDR1 is MNHEY and CDR2 is SMNVEV in the germline V gene (reference sequence). This CDR3 has 13 residues. After removal of 5 bases from V and 2 bases from J, the junction contained 1 base not matched to a gene. The CDR3 coding sequence is TGTGCCAGCAGTCGACAGGGGGCCTACGAGCAGTACTTC. It is translated as CASSRQGAYEQYF.

The chain combines TRBV10-3 with TRBJ1-5; D remains unclear. This CDR3 is built from 9 residues. The V end was cut by 7 bases, the J end by 7 bases, with 2 bases between. Germline V gene lookup returns CDR1 ENHRY and CDR2 SYGVKD. This CDR3 reads CAINQPQHF. CDR3 DNA: TGTGCCATCAACCAGCCCCAGCATTTT.

CDR3 DNA: TGCAGTACAAAGGATAATGAAAAACTGTTTTTT. Residues: CSTKDNEKLFF. The genes are TRBV20-1 and TRBJ1-4; D is unclear. Looked up from germline, CDR1 is DFQATT and CDR2 is SNEGSKA (reference sequence). The CDR3 sequence is 11 residues long. V lost 8 bases, J lost 4 bases, and 8 bases lay in between.